This T cell receptor (beta chain) was retrieved from a study of shared T cell receptors in the human thymus (dated by TCRdb to the early 2020s). Concerning the study at large: The study examined how self-reactive, shared T-cell receptor alpha chains are generated in the human thymus.

Libraries were made using the immunoSEQ multiplex PCR assay. TCRdb re-hosts the immuneACCESS table, in-frame sequences only. Its copies lack some clones; in the studies checked, an unresolved V gene accounts for under half of them, and the cause for the rest is not known. Here the sample has 540,000 or so clones; 78% occur a single time. Of the sample, more than 0.01% is held by the ten largest clones. V loses 7 bases of germline sequence and J loses 2 bases, and the interval between the two ends is 15 bases. The CDR3, cysteine through phenylalanine, is 15 amino acids long. The entry retains the CDR3 DNA only, 45 bases that are in frame from base 1. Per the germline V gene (reference sequence), MNHNY is the CDR1 and SVGAGI is the CDR2. Of note for this clone: What antigen it recognizes has not been identified. No base-level quality is on record; no much larger clone is a single base apart.

These same records also appear under a second study, on human thymus T cells. From the second report: Immunologically healthy infants undergoing open corrective cardiac surgery for congenital heart defects in Finland were used as donors. Thymus tissue was obtained as surgical resects removed during corrective cardiac surgery. Both the thymic and the peripheral blood repertoires appeared to show biased V and J gene segment usage. According to the related research, thymic TCR repertoires were highly overlapping among unrelated individuals. The study used under 10 infant thymus samples plus four related peripheral blood samples to characterize TCR alpha and beta repertoires. The infant donors were about 7 to 244 days old, and the cohort included several males and a couple of females. After being mechanically released from the tissue, thymocytes were kept at -70 degrees C in pellets of roughly 9.5-32 million cells. A QIAsymphony instrument was used to extract genomic DNA from the frozen cell pellets. The immunoSEQ multiplex PCR assay was used to amplify the TCRB and TCRAD loci from a standardized quantity of quality-controlled genomic DNA. The amplicons spanned the V(D)J region and were long enough to cover the CDR3 and allow V and J genes to be identified. Through the commercial immunoSEQ service, the amplicons were sequenced on an Illumina platform. Primer bias and sequencing errors were corrected as previously described, and TCRAD and TCRB definitions were based on the IMGT database. Repertoires were analysed with immunoSEQ Analyzer 3.0 and VDJTools, covering basic statistics, V/J segment usage, diversity estimates, rarefaction and pairwise overlap. Chao1, ChaoE, Efron-Thisted, Shannon and inverse Simpson indices were used to estimate diversity, which was also estimated on datasets down-sampled to the smallest sample. Repertoire overlap was assessed by strict matching of CDR3 nucleotide sequence, V gene and J gene, and clustering was done by Jaccard-based multidimensional scaling. On average, roughly 890,000 unique TCRB clonotypes were obtained from thymus samples, compared with roughly 89,000 from blood samples.

The sample taken for sequencing was thymocytes. The origin of this receptor is a boy under two years old with a congenital heart defect. Donor details come from another sample of the same person, matched by shared clones. The rearrangement joined TRBV6-6 to TRBJ2-4; TRBD2 could be the D gene, as 6 bases match. The CDR3 protein is CASTPSVFTKNIQYF. The nucleotide sequence is given as TGTGCCAGCACCCCTAGCGTGTTTACCAAAAACATTCAGTACTTC.